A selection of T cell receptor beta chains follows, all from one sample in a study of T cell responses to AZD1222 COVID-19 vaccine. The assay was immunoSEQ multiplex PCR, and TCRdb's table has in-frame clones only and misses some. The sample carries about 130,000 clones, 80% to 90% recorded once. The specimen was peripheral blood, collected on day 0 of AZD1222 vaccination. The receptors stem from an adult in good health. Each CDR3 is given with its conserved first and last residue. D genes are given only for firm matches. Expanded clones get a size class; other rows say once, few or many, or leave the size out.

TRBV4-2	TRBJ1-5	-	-	TGTGCCAGCAGCCAAGCAGCCGGTATAGGGCAGCCCCAGCATTTT	CASSQAAGIGQPQHF
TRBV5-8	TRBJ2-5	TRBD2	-	TGTGCCAGCAGCCCGGGCAGGCTAGCGGGAGGACAAGAGACCCAGTACTTC	CASSPGRLAGGQETQYF
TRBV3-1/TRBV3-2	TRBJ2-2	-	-	TGTGCCAGCACCCCTAGGGGGGCCGGGGAGCTGTTTTTT	CASTPRGAGELFF
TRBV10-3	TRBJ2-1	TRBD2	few	TGTGCCATCAGTGACGGGCTAGCGGGGTTCAATGAGCAGTTCTTC	CAISDGLAGFNEQFF
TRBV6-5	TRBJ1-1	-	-	TGTGCCAGCAGTCTCCAGGGCCCGAACACTGAAGCTTTCTTT	CASSLQGPNTEAFF
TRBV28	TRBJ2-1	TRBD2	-	TGTGCCAGCAGTTTTGGCGGGAGTGACGACAATGAGCAGTTCTTC	CASSFGGSDDNEQFF
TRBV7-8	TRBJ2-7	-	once	TGTGCCAGCAGCTTATCCAGTTTGTACGAGCAGTACTTC	CASSLSSLYEQYF
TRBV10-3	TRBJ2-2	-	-	TGTGCCATCAGTGATTTTCCGTCCGGGGAGCTGTTTTTT	CAISDFPSGELFF
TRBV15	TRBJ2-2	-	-	TGTGCCACCAGCAGAGATCCGGAGGGCACCGGGGAGCTGTTTTTT	CATSRDPEGTGELFF
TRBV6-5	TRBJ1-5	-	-	TGTGCCAGCAGGCCAGGCGGACTGGATCAGCCCCAGCATTTT	CASRPGGLDQPQHF
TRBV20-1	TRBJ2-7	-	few	TGCAGTGCTAGTTATGGTGGGCAGCCTTCCTACGAGCAGTACTTC	CSASYGGQPSYEQYF
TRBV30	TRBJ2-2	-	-	TGTGCCTGGCAGGGAGACACCGGGGAGCTGTTTTTT	CAWQGDTGELFF
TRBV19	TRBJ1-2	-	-	TGTGCCAGTAGTACAGGGACGGACTATGGCTACACCTTC	CASSTGTDYGYTF
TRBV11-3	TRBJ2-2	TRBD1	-	TGTGCCAGCAGCTCAGGGACAGGGCGCACCGGGGAGCTGTTTTTT	CASSSGTGRTGELFF
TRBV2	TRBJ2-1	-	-	TGTGCCAGCAGTGAAGGGATGAGCTCCTACAATGAGCAGTTCTTC	CASSEGMSSYNEQFF
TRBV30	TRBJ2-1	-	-	TGTGCCTGGAGGGAAGGGTACAATGAGCAGTTCTTC	CAWREGYNEQFF
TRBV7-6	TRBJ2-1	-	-	TGTGCCAGCAGCTTAGCCAACTCCTACAATGAGCAGTTCTTC	CASSLANSYNEQFF
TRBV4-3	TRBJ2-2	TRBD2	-	TGCGCCAGCAGCCAAGATTTCGCGGGGGGGCCTAACACCGGGGAGCTGTTTTTT	CASSQDFAGGPNTGELFF
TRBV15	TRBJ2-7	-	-	TGTGCCACCAGTGGGGCAGGGTTTGGATACGAGCAGTACTTC	CATSGAGFGYEQYF
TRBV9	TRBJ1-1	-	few	TGTGCCAGCAGCGTATCGGGTAACACTGAAGCTTTCTTT	CASSVSGNTEAFF
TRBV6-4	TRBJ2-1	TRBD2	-	TGTGCCAGCAGTGACGATAGCGGGTCCTACAATGAGCAGTTCTTC	CASSDDSGSYNEQFF
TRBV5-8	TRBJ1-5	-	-	TGTGCCAGCAGCCGGGGGAGGGGGACTTTCACTAATCAGCCCCAGCATTTT	CASSRGRGTFTNQPQHF
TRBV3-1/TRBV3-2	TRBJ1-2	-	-	TGTGCCAGCAGCTGGCAGGACGAGAGCGGCTACACCTTC	CASSWQDESGYTF
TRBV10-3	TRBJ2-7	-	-	TGTGCCATCAGTGACTCCGGGACGTGGCAGTACTTC	CAISDSGTWQYF
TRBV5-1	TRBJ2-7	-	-	TGCGCCAGCAGCTTGTTAGGGTACGAGCAGTACTTC	CASSLLGYEQYF
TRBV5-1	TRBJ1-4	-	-	TGCGCCAGCAGCTTGGTGGGGGAAGGGAATGAAAAACTGTTTTTT	CASSLVGEGNEKLFF
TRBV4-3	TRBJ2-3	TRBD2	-	TGCGCCAGCAGCCAAGATGAAGGGCTAGCGGGGGGCACAGATACGCAGTATTTT	CASSQDEGLAGGTDTQYF
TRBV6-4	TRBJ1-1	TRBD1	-	TGTGCCAGCAGTCAGGGGGCAGTAGCTTTCTTT	CASSQGAVAFF
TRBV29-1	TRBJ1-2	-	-	TGCAGCGTTATCCGGATGGGGAGGATTGGGGGCTACACCTTC	CSVIRMGRIGGYTF
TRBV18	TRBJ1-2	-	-	TGTGCCAGCTCACCATCGAAAACCTATGGCTACACCTTC	CASSPSKTYGYTF
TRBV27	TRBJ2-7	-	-	TGTGCCAGCAGTTGGGGGGGAGGGGACAGCTCCTACGAGCAGTACTTC	CASSWGGGDSSYEQYF
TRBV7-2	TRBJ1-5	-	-	TGTGCCAGCAGCTTAGCGCTGGGCGAGGCCCAGCATTTT	CASSLALGEAQHF
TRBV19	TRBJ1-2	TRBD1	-	TGTGCCAGTAGTAACCGACAGGGGGCTGGATTGTACTATGGCTACACCTTC	CASSNRQGAGLYYGYTF
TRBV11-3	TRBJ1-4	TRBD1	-	TGTGCCAGCAGCTTAACGGGACAGATTAATGAAAAACTGTTTTTT	CASSLTGQINEKLFF
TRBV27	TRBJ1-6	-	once	TGTGCCAGCACCGAGGGGCGCAGGGGTACTTCACCCCTCCACTTT	CASTEGRRGTSPLHF
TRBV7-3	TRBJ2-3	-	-	TGTGCCAGCAGCTTAGGCAATCCTAAGGCCTTCGGAAATACGCAGTATTTT	CASSLGNPKAFGNTQYF
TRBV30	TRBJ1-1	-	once	TGTGCCTCCTCCACAGGCCCCGACACTGAAGCTTTCTTT	CASSTGPDTEAFF
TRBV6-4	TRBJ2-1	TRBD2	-	TGTGCCAGCAGTGTGACTAGCGGGGGGGGGTACAATGAGCAGTTCTTC	CASSVTSGGGYNEQFF
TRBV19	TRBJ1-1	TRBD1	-	TGTGCCAGTAGTTCGAGACAGGGGGGGGCTGAAGCTTTCTTT	CASSSRQGGAEAFF
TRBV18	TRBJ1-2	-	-	TGTGCCAGCTCAGGACAAGACGGCTTCTATGGCTACACCTTC	CASSGQDGFYGYTF
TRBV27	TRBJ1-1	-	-	TGTGCCAGCAGTTTACAATACGGACAGAACACTGAAGCTTTCTTT	CASSLQYGQNTEAFF
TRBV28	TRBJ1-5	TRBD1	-	TGTGCCAGCAGCCCCGGGACAGGGTTTCAGCCCCAGCATTTT	CASSPGTGFQPQHF
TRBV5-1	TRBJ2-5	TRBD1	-	TGCGCCAGCAGCTTAGGGACAGGGGGCTTTCGAGAGACCCAGTACTTC	CASSLGTGGFRETQYF
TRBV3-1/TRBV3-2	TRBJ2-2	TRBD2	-	TGTGCCAGCAGCCAAGATGGACTAGCGGGGGGGCTGACGAACACCGGGGAGCTGTTTTTT	CASSQDGLAGGLTNTGELFF
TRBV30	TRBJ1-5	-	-	TGTGCCTGGAGTGTTGGCAGGGGCGACAATCAGCCCCAGCATTTT	CAWSVGRGDNQPQHF
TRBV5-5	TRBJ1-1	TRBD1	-	TGTGCCAGCAGCTGGTGGGACAGGGGGAACACTGAAGCTTTCTTT	CASSWWDRGNTEAFF
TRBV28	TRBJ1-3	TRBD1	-	TGTGCCAGCAGCGAATCGACAGGGTTCTCTGGAAACACCATATATTTT	CASSESTGFSGNTIYF
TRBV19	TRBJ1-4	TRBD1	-	TGTGCCAGTAAGATAGGGACAGGGAGGACGAAACTGTTTTTT	CASKIGTGRTKLFF
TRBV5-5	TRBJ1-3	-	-	TGTGCCAGCAGCTTGGGAACTGGAAACACCATATATTTT	CASSLGTGNTIYF